The present TCR beta chain was sequenced within a study of radiotherapy plus CTLA-4 blockade in lung cancer. Overall study context: Objective responses were seen in around 18% of patients, disease control in more than 30%.

Regarding the study as a whole: Some TCR clones had been derived from tumors. These clones expanded in peripheral blood after radiotherapy plus ipilimumab. Early blood T cell clone changes and increased post-radiation serum interferon-beta were reportedly the strongest response predictors.

This table comes from immunoSEQ multiplex PCR, and its TCRdb copy is limited to in-frame clones, with some not included. The repertoire holds over 14,000 clones, with around 87% as singletons. With ipilimumab providing CTLA-4 blockade, focal radiation was administered to patients who had chemo-refractory metastatic non-small-cell lung cancer. Notes on this clone: The antigen is not known.

CDR1 is SGHVS and CDR2 is FQNEAQ in the germline V gene. V gave up 5 bases and J gave up 8 bases; unmatched junction bases: 5. The CDR3 has 12 residues. The V gene is TRBV7-8, the J gene TRBJ1-2, with 7 bases that match TRBD1. The sample here was peripheral blood, taken from a patient treated with radiotherapy plus ipilimumab. The clonotype comes from a human donor with non-small cell lung cancer that progressed on radiotherapy plus ipilimumab. Some clones in this sample may be carry-over from other donors' samples. This chain's CDR3 is CASSARDSGYTF. The CDR3 DNA follows: TGTGCCAGCAGCGCTCGGGACAGCGGCTACACCTTC. The full variable domain, in which reference TRBV7-8 and TRBJ1-2 provide the parts outside the CDR3, is GAGVSQSPRYKVAKRGQDVALRCDPISGHVSLFWYQQALGQGPEFLTYFQNEAQLDKSGLPSDRFFAERPEGSVSTLKIQRTQQEDSAVYLCASSARDSGYTFGSGTRLTVV.